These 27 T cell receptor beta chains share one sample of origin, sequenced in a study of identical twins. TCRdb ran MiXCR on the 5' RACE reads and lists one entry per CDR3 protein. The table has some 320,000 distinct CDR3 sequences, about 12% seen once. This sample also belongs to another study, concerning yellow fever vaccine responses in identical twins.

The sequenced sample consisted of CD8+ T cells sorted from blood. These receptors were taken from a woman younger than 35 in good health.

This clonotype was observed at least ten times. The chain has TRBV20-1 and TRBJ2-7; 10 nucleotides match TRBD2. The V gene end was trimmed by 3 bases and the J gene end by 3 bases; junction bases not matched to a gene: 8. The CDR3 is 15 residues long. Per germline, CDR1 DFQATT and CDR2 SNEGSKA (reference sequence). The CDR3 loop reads CSARGSGRNRYEQYF. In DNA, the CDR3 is TGCAGTGCTAGGGGTAGCGGGAGGAACCGCTACGAGCAGTACTTC.

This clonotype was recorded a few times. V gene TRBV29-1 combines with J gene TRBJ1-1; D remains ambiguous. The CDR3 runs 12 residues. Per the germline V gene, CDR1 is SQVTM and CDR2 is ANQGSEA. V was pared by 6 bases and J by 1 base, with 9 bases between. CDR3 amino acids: CSVWDQNTEAFF. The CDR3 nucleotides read TGCAGCGTCTGGGATCAGAACACTGAAGCTTTCTTT.

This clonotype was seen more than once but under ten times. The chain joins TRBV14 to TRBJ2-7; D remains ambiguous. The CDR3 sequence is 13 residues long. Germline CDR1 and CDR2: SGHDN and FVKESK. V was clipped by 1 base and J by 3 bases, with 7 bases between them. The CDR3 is CASSQVHSYEQYF. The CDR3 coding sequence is TGTGCCAGCAGCCAAGTGCACAGCTACGAGCAGTACTTC.

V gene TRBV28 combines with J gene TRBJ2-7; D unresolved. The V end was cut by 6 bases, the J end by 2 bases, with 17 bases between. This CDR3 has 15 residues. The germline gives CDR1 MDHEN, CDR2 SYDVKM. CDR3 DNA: TGTGCCAGCAGCCCCCAGCTCGGCACTACCTACGAGCAGTACGTC. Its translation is CASSPQLGTTYEQYV.

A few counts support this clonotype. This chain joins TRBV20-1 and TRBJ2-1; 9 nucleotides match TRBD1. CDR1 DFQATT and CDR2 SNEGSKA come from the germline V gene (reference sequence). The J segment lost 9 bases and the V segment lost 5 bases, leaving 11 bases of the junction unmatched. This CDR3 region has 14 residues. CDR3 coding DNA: TGCAGTGCTGAGGGGACAGGGCAGGCGGGTGAGCAGTTCTTC. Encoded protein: CSAEGTGQAGEQFF.

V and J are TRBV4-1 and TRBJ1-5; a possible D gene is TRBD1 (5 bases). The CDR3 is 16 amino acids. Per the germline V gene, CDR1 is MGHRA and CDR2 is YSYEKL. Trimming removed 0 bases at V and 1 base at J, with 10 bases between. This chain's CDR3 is CASSQETGTSNQPQHF. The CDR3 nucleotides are TGCGCCAGCAGCCAAGAAACGGGGACGAGCAATCAGCCCCAGCATTTT.

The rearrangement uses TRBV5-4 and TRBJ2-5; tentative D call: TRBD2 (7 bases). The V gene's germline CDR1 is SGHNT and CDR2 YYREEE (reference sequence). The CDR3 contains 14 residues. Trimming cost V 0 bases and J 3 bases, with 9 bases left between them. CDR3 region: CASSLEGGEETQYF. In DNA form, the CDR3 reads TGTGCCAGCAGCTTGGAGGGGGGGGAAGAGACCCAGTACTTC.

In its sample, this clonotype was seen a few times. The CDR3 nucleotides read TGTGCCAGCAGCCCACGACTAGCGGGAGTGCGGAATGAGCAGTTCTTC. It codes for CASSPRLAGVRNEQFF. This chain links TRBV11-2 with TRBJ2-1; 12 bases align to TRBD2. CDR3 length: 16 residues. The ends lost 5 bases at V and 7 bases at J; junction bases unmatched: 9. Per germline, CDR1 SGHAT and CDR2 FQNNGV. The full variable domain, rest sourced from reference TRBV11-2 and TRBJ2-1, is EAGVAQSPRYKIIEKRQSVAFWCNPISGHATLYWYQQILGQGPKLLIQFQNNGVVDDSQLPKDRFSAERLKGVDSTLKIQPAKLEDSAVYLCASSPRLAGVRNEQFFGPGTRLTVL.

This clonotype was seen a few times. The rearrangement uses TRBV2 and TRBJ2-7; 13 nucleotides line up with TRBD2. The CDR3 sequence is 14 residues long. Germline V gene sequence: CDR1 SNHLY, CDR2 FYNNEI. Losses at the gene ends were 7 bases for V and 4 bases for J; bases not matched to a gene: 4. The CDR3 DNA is TGTGCCAGCACCAAGGGACTAGCGGGGTACGAGCAGTACGTC. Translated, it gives CASTKGLAGYEQYV.

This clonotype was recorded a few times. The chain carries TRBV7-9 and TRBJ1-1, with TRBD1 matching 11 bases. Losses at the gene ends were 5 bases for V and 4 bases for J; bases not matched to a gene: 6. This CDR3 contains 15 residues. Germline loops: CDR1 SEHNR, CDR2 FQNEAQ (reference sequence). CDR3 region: CASSPPGTGGTEAFF. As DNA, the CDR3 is TGTGCCAGCAGCCCTCCCGGGACAGGGGGCACTGAAGCTTTCTTT. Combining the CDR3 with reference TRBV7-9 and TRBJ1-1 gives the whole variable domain DTGVSQNPRHKITKRGQNVTFRCDPISEHNRLYWYRQTLGQGPEFLTYFQNEAQLEKSRLLSDRFSAERPKGSFSTLEIQRTEQGDSAMYLCASSPPGTGGTEAFFGQGTRLTVV.

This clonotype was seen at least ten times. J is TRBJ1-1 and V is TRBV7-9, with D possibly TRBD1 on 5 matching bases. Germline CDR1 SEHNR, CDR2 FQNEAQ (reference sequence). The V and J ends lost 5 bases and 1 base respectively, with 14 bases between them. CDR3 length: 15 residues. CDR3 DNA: TGTGCCAGCAGCGACCCACGGGACGGGAACACTGAAGCTTTCTTT. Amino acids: CASSDPRDGNTEAFF.

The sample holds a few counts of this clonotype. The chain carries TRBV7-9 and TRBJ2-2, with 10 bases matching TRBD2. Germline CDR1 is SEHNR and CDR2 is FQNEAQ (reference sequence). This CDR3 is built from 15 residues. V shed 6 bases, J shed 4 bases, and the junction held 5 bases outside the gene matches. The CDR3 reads CASRVAGGPTGELFF. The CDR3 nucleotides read TGTGCCAGCAGAGTAGCGGGAGGTCCCACCGGGGAGCTGTTTTTT.

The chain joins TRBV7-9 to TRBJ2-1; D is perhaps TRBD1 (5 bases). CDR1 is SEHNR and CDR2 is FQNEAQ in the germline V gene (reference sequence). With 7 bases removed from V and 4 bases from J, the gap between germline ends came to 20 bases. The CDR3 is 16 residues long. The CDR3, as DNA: TGTGCCAGCACCCTTAAGGTACAGGCAATATACAATGAGCAGTTCTTC. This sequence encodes CASTLKVQAIYNEQFF. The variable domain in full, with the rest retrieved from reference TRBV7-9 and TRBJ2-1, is DTGVSQNPRHKITKRGQNVTFRCDPISEHNRLYWYRQTLGQGPEFLTYFQNEAQLEKSRLLSDRFSAERPKGSFSTLEIQRTEQGDSAMYLCASTLKVQAIYNEQFFGPGTRLTVL.

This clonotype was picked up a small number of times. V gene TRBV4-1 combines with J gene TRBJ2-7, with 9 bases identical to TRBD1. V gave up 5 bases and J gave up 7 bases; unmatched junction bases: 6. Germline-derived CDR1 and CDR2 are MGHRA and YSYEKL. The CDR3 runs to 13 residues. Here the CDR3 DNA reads TGCGCCAGCAGCTTCGACAGGGGGGGGGAGCAGTACGTC. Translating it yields CASSFDRGGEQYV.

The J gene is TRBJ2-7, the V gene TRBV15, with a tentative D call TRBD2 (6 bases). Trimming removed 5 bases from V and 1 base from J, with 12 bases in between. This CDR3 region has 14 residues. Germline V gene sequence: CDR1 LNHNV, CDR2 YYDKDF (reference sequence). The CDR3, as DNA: TGTGCCACCAGCCTTCGGAGGGGTTCCTACGAGCAGTACTTC. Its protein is CATSLRRGSYEQYF.

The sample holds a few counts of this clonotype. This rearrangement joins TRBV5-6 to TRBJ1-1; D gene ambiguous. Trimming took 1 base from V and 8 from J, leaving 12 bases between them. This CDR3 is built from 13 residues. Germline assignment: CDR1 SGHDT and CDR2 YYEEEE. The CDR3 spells CASSLPWQREAFF. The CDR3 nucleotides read TGTGCCAGCAGCTTGCCTTGGCAACGCGAAGCTTTCTTT.

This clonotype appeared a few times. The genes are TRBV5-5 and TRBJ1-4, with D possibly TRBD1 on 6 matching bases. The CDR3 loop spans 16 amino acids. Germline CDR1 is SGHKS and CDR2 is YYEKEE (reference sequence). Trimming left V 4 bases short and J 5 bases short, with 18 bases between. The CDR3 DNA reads TGTGCCAGCAGCCCAGTCCACAGGGAGATAAATGAAAAACTGTTTTTT. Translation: CASSPVHREINEKLFF.

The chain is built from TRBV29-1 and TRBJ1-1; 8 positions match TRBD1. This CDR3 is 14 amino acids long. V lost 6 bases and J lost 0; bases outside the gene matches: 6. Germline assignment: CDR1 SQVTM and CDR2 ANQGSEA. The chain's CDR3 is CSVRTGRLNTEAFF. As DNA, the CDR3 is TGCAGCGTCCGGACAGGGCGTTTGAACACTGAAGCTTTCTTT.

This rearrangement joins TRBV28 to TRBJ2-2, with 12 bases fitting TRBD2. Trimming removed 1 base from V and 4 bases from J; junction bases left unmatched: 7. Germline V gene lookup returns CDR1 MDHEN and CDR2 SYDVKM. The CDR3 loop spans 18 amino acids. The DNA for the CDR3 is TGTGCCAGCAGTTTATCTCCCCTAGCGGGAGGGTCCACCGGGGAGCTGTTTTTT. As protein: CASSLSPLAGGSTGELFF.

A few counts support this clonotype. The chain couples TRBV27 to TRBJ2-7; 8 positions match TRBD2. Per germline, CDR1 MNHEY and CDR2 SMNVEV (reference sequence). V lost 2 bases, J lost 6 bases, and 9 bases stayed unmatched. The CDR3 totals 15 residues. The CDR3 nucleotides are TGTGCCAGCAGTTTAACGGGGCGGGAGGATCGCGAGCAGTACTTC. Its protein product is CASSLTGREDREQYF.

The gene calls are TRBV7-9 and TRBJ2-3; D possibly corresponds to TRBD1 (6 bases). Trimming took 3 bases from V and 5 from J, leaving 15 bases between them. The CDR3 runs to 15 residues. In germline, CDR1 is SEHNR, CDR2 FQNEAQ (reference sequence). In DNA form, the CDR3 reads TGTGCCAGCAGCTTCGGGACAAGCAATGTAGATACGCAGTATTTT. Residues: CASSFGTSNVDTQYF.

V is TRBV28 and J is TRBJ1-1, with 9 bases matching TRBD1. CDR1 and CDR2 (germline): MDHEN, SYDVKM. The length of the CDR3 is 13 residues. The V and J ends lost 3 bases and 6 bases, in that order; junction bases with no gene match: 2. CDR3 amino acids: CASSFRQGAEAFF. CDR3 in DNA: TGTGCCAGCAGTTTCCGACAGGGGGCTGAAGCTTTCTTT.

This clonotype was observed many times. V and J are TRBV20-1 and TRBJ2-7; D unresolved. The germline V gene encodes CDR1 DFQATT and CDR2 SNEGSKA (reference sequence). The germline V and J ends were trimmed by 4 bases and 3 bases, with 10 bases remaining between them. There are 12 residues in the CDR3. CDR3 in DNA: TGCAGTGCTAAGAAGTCTGACTACGAGCAGTACGTC. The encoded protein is CSAKKSDYEQYV.

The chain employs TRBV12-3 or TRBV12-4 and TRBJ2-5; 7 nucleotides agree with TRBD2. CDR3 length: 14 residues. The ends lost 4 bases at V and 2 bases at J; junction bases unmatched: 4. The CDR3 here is CASSSGTIQETQYF. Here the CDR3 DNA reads TGTGCCAGCAGTTCTGGGACTATACAAGAGACCCAGTACTTC.

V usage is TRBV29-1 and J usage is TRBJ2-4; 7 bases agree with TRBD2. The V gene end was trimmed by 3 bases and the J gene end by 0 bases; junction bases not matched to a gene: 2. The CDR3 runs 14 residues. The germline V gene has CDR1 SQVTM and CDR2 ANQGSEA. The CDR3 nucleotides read TGCAGCGTTGAGGGGGGGTCAGCCAAAAACATTCAGTACTTC. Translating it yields CSVEGGSAKNIQYF. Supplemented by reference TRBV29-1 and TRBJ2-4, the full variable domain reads SAVISQKPSRDICQRGTSLTIQCQVDSQVTMMFWYRQQPGQSLTLIATANQGSEATYESGFVIDKFPISRPNLTFSTLTVSNMSPEDSSIYLCSVEGGSAKNIQYFGAGTRLSVL.

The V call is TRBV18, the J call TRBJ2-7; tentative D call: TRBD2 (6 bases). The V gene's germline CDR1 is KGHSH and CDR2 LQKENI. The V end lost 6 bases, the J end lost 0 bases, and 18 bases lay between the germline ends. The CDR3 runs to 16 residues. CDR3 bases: TGTGCCAGCTCGGCCGGGAGAGAACCCCACTCCTACGAGCAGTACGTC. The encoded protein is CASSAGREPHSYEQYV.

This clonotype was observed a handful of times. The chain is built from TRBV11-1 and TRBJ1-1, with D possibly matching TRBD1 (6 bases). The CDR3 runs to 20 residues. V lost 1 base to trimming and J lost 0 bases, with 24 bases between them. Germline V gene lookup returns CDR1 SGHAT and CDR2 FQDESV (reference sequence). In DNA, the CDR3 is TGTGCCAGCAGCTTAGTCTCAGGGTTGGGGGCTTACTACATGAACACTGAAGCTTTCTTT. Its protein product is CASSLVSGLGAYYMNTEAFF.